Listed here are 22 T cell receptor beta chains from one sample, sequenced in a study of T-cell reconstitution after alpha-beta-depleted transplantation in children. Library preparation (for TCRbeta) was performed with unique molecular identifiers. TCRdb independently ran MiXCR on the PCR reads; one entry per CDR3 protein. The table lists 350,000 to 450,000 distinct CDR3 sequences, about an eighth of them singletons. The sample was PBMCs, taken from the stem cell graft. Receptors were obtained from a human donor who donated a stem cell graft to a child with Fanconi anemia.

The chain employs TRBV5-1 and TRBJ1-1, with 9 nucleotides matching TRBD1. Germline CDR1 and CDR2: SGHRS and YFSETQ. The CDR3 spans 15 residues. J lost 1 base, V lost 4 bases, and 5 bases had no gene match. The CDR3 coding sequence is TGCGCCAGCAGCCGGGAGACAGGGGGGAACACTGAAGCTTTCTTT. Amino acids: CASSRETGGNTEAFF.

This clonotype was seen repeatedly, ten times or more. The chain links TRBV12-3 or TRBV12-4 to TRBJ2-2; D uncertain. This CDR3 region has 15 residues. Between the trimmed V and J ends, which lost 1 base and 1 base, there was a span of 7 bases. In DNA form, the CDR3 reads TGTGCCAGCAGTTTAGACAGCTGGAACACCGGGGAGCTGTTTTTT. Translation: CASSLDSWNTGELFF.

This clonotype has only a few counts. The V and J genes are TRBV11-2 and TRBJ2-3; D not certain. Deletions cut 2 bases from V and 1 base from J, with 10 bases between. There are 15 residues in the CDR3. Germline-derived CDR1 and CDR2 are SGHAT and FQNNGV. CDR3: CASSLRFYGTDTQYF. CDR3 in DNA: TGTGCCAGCAGCTTAAGGTTTTATGGCACAGATACGCAGTATTTT.

The chain joins TRBV7-8 to TRBJ1-1, with D possibly being TRBD1 (5 bases). V lost 3 bases, J lost 3 bases, and 14 bases lay in between. This CDR3 contains 15 residues. CDR1 is SGHVS, CDR2 FQNEAQ, per germline. The CDR3 bases are TGTGCCAGCAGCTTCATTGCGGGGGAAGACACTGAAGCTTTCTTT. Translated: CASSFIAGEDTEAFF.

This clonotype was seen a handful of times. The chain couples TRBV30 to TRBJ1-2; D might be TRBD1 (5 bases). From germline, CDR1 is GTSNPN and CDR2 SVGIG (reference sequence). V was pared by 1 base and J by 3 bases, with 9 bases between. There are 13 residues in the CDR3. The CDR3: CAWSALGDYGYTF. CDR3 in DNA: TGTGCCTGGAGTGCCTTAGGGGACTATGGCTACACCTTC.

This rearrangement joins TRBV18 to TRBJ2-2; D possibly corresponds to TRBD1 (5 bases). Germline CDR1 KGHSH, CDR2 LQKENI. CDR3 size: 15 residues. The V end was cut by 3 bases, the J end by 0 bases, with 8 bases between. In DNA form, the CDR3 reads TGTGCCAGCTCACCCTCCAGGGCGAACACCGGGGAGCTGTTTTTT. Translating gives CASSPSRANTGELFF.

A note on this clonotype: Being one base from a much bigger clone, this may be a read error. The gene calls are TRBV20-1 and TRBJ2-5; TRBD1 is a possible D gene (5 bases). Per the germline V gene, CDR1 is DFQATT and CDR2 is SNEGSKA (reference sequence). The CDR3 loop spans 12 amino acids. The CDR3 loop reads CSARSGQEAQYF. The CDR3 coding sequence is TGCAGTGCTAGAAGTGGACAAGAGGCCCAGTACTTC.

The chain has TRBV28 and TRBJ2-7; D is unresolved. The CDR3 extends over 13 amino acids. Trimming left V 3 bases short and J 5 bases short, with 11 bases between. Germline CDR1 MDHEN, CDR2 SYDVKM. The CDR3 loop is CASSLPGINEQYV. The CDR3 DNA is TGTGCCAGCAGTTTGCCGGGTATAAACGAGCAGTACGTC.

This clonotype was seen repeatedly, ten times or more. The CDR3 protein is CASSLNSQETQYF. The CDR3 DNA reads as TGCGCCAGCAGCTTGAACAGTCAAGAGACCCAGTACTTC. This chain connects TRBV5-1 to TRBJ2-5, with D unclear. Germline assignment: CDR1 SGHRS and CDR2 YFSETQ. The CDR3 is 13 residues long. V was trimmed by 1 base and J by 2 bases, leaving 6 bases between them.

The CDR3 is CSARDRQGASEAFF. Here the CDR3 DNA reads TGCAGTGCTAGAGATCGTCAGGGGGCGTCTGAAGCTTTCTTT. V usage is TRBV20-1 and J usage is TRBJ1-1; 8 bases map to TRBD1. V lost 0 bases to trimming and J lost 6 bases; unmatched junction nucleotides: 6. Germline V CDR1 and CDR2: DFQATT, SNEGSKA (reference sequence). The CDR3 sequence is 14 residues long.

This sequence joins TRBV7-2 and TRBJ1-1, with D perhaps matching TRBD1 (5 bases). V was trimmed by 5 bases and J by 7 bases, leaving 11 bases between them. Germline V gene sequence: CDR1 SGHTA, CDR2 FQGNSA. The CDR3 loop spans 12 amino acids. The CDR3 DNA is TGTGCCAGCAGCCGTCTACAGGTTGAAGCTTTCTTT. It encodes CASSRLQVEAFF.

The chain is built from TRBV7-9 and TRBJ1-1; D is ambiguous. The CDR3 is made up of 12 amino acids. CDR1 is SEHNR and CDR2 is FQNEAQ in the germline V gene (reference sequence). V shed 5 bases and J shed 10 bases, with 14 bases lying between them. CDR3 sequence: CASSPPASGAFF. The CDR3 DNA reads TGTGCCAGCAGCCCCCCTGCCTCCGGAGCTTTCTTT.

This clonotype was seen more than once but under ten times. The CDR3 DNA follows: TGTGCCAGCTCAACTCGGACAGGGGAAACCGGGGAGCTGTTTTTT. As protein: CASSTRTGETGELFF. V gene TRBV18 combines with J gene TRBJ2-2, with TRBD1 matching 9 bases. J was trimmed by 5 bases and V by 5 bases; bases with no gene match: 6. CDR1 is KGHSH and CDR2 is LQKENI in the germline V gene. The CDR3 runs 15 residues.

The rearrangement uses TRBV5-1 and TRBJ2-5; the match to TRBD2 covers 8 bases. The germline gives CDR1 SGHRS, CDR2 YFSETQ. CDR3 length: 13 residues. The V and J ends lost 2 bases and 5 bases, in that order; junction bases with no gene match: 2. The CDR3 region is CASSFPGGETQYF. The DNA of the CDR3 is TGCGCCAGCAGCTTCCCGGGGGGGGAGACCCAGTACTTC.

This clonotype was detected only a few times. This rearrangement joins TRBV9 to TRBJ1-1; no definite D call. The CDR3 covers 12 residues. Trimming stripped 7 bases from V and 1 base from J, with 8 bases between. Germline CDR1 is SGDLS and CDR2 is YYNGEE. The CDR3 loop reads CASGRQNTEAFF. The CDR3 bases are TGTGCCAGCGGGCGACAGAACACTGAAGCTTTCTTT.

This clonotype occurred a few times. V is TRBV10-3 and J is TRBJ1-2; no clear D. Germline CDR1 is ENHRY and CDR2 is SYGVKD. This CDR3 contains 14 residues. The germline V and J ends were trimmed by 0 bases and 3 bases, with 8 bases remaining between them. The DNA for the CDR3 is TGTGCCATCAGTGAGTCGATACAATACTATGGCTACACCTTC. Its translation: CAISESIQYYGYTF.

This clonotype has a count of ten or more. At one of its ends the junction is not consistent with the germline gene, which may arise from a read error. The chain employs TRBV2 and TRBJ2-7; 7 positions match TRBD1. This CDR3 spans 12 amino acids. In germline, CDR1 is SNHLY, CDR2 FYNNEI. For the CDR3, the DNA is TGTGCCAGCAGTGAAGCGCTCCGGGACAGAAAATTC. Translating gives CASSEALRDRKF. Looking up the rest from reference TRBV2 and TRBJ2-7 gives the full variable domain: EPEVTQTPSHQVTQMGQEVILRCVPISNHLYFYWYRQILGQKVEFLVSFYNNEISEKSEIFDDQFSVERPDGSNFTLKIRSTKLEDSAMYFCASSEALRDRKFGPGTRLTVT.

This clonotype was seen only a few times. This sequence joins TRBV18 and TRBJ1-1; possible D gene TRBD1, 5 bases. Per the germline V gene, CDR1 is KGHSH and CDR2 is LQKENI. This CDR3 is 16 amino acids long. Trimming cost V 3 bases and J 4 bases, with 18 bases left between them. CDR3 sequence reads: CASSPTAWGTGTEAFF. CDR3 in DNA: TGTGCCAGCTCACCCACCGCATGGGGGACGGGCACTGAAGCTTTCTTT.

The chain is built from TRBV7-8 and TRBJ2-1, with D possibly matching TRBD1 (6 bases). This CDR3 has 15 amino acids. CDR1 and CDR2 (germline): SGHVS, FQNEAQ. V lost 4 bases and J lost 2, with 12 bases in between. The CDR3 coding sequence is TGTGCCAGCAGCTCCCGACAGGATCCCTACAATGAGCAGTTCTTC. Residues: CASSSRQDPYNEQFF. The whole variable domain, filled in from reference TRBV7-8 and TRBJ2-1, reads GAGVSQSPRYKVAKRGQDVALRCDPISGHVSLFWYQQALGQGPEFLTYFQNEAQLDKSGLPSDRFFAERPEGSVSTLKIQRTQQEDSAVYLCASSSRQDPYNEQFFGPGTRLTVL.

This chain connects TRBV6-1 to TRBJ1-2, with D maybe TRBD1 (6 bases). The CDR3 is 13 amino acids. V gave up 6 bases and J gave up 7 bases, with 15 bases separating them. CDR1 and CDR2 (germline): MNHNS, SASEGT. The CDR3 sequence is CASSRDTGLGYTF. In nucleotides, the CDR3 is TGTGCCAGCAGCAGGGACACTGGACTTGGCTACACCTTC.

There are many counts of this clonotype. The chain has TRBV29-1 and TRBJ1-1, with D unresolved. With 7 bases removed from V and 7 bases from J, the gap between germline ends came to 13 bases. The CDR3 has 11 residues. The V gene's germline CDR1 is SQVTM and CDR2 ANQGSEA. The CDR3 region has the DNA TGCAGCGCACTGTTGAGGAATGAAGCTTTCTTT. It encodes CSALLRNEAFF.

This clonotype was found many times. The chain has TRBV7-2 and TRBJ2-5, with D maybe TRBD2 (6 bases). This CDR3 contains 16 residues. Germline CDR1 and CDR2: SGHTA and FQGNSA. Between the trimmed V and J ends, which lost 0 bases and 5 bases, there was a span of 16 bases. The CDR3 nucleotides read TGTGCCAGCAGCTTAGCCCGACTAGGGGTCATGGAGACCCAGTACTTC. It encodes CASSLARLGVMETQYF.